Listed here are 26 T cell receptor beta chains from one sample, sequenced in a study of response to subunit inactivated influenza vaccine. In TCRdb, the RT-PCR reads were re-called with MiXCR into one record per CDR3 protein. The data show about 160,000 distinct CDR3 sequences, about a tenth seen once. The starting material was non-naive T cells sorted from PBMCs, obtained about 40 days after vaccination. The origin of the receptors is a man over 45 who received an inactivated influenza vaccine.

The V call is TRBV28, the J call TRBJ2-2; 7 bases line up with TRBD1. The CDR3 spans 16 residues. Germline CDR1 reads MDHEN; CDR2 reads SYDVKM. J was trimmed by 2 bases and V by 10 bases; bases with no gene match: 13. The CDR3 region has the DNA TGTGCCATTCCGAACAGGGGCTCCACTAACACCGGGGAGCTGTTTTTT. Amino acids: CAIPNRGSTNTGELFF.

The sample holds many counts of this clonotype. The V gene is TRBV4-2, the J gene TRBJ2-5; no definite D call. This CDR3 contains 14 residues. Per the germline V gene, CDR1 is LGHNA and CDR2 is YNFKEQ. V was shortened by 2 bases and J by 5 bases, with 12 bases between the two germline ends. CDR3 in DNA: TGTGCCAGCAGCCAAAATGACGGATTGGAGACCCAGTACTTC. Protein product: CASSQNDGLETQYF.

The CDR3 here is CASSSQGNHIAKNIQYF. CDR3 bases: TGTGCCAGCAGCTCACAGGGGAACCATATAGCCAAAAACATTCAGTACTTC. The rearrangement links TRBV7-2 to TRBJ2-4; 7 bases agree with TRBD1. The length of the CDR3 is 17 residues. The junction had 9 bases not matched to a gene; V was cut back by 4 bases and J by 0 bases. Germline V gene data show CDR1 as SGHTA and CDR2 as FQGNSA. The whole variable domain, filled in from reference TRBV7-2 and TRBJ2-4, reads GAGVSQSPSNKVTEKGKDVELRCDPISGHTALYWYRQSLGQGLEFLIYFQGNSAPDKSGLPSDRFSAERTGGSVSTLTIQRTQQEDSAVYLCASSSQGNHIAKNIQYFGAGTRLSVL.

This clonotype was seen once. The germline gene is not matched at one end of the junction; a read error may be the cause. The chain employs TRBV28 and TRBJ2-5, with unresolved D. The CDR3 length is 11 residues. From germline, CDR1 is MDHEN and CDR2 SYDVKM. This CDR3 is CATSPHETQYF. CDR3 coding DNA: TGTGCCACCAGTCCTCATGAGACCCAGTACTTC.

This clonotype was seen ten or more times. The genes are TRBV20-1 and TRBJ2-2; D gene uncertain. The germline CDR1 and CDR2 sequences are DFQATT and SNEGSKA (reference sequence). V lost 7 bases and J lost 1, with 10 bases in between. The CDR3 is 13 amino acids. The CDR3 coding sequence is TGCAGTGTCAGTTACAGGAACACCGGGGAGCTGTTTTTT. Translating it yields CSVSYRNTGELFF.

The chain carries TRBV20-1 and TRBJ1-2; D is unresolved. V was clipped by 0 bases and J by 1 base, with 12 bases between them. The CDR3 extends over 15 amino acids. Per the germline V gene, CDR1 is DFQATT and CDR2 is SNEGSKA (reference sequence). DNA of the CDR3: TGCAGTGCTAGAGATGTGGCAGCTTTTAACTATGGCTACACCTTC. Translating it yields CSARDVAAFNYGYTF.

In its sample, this clonotype was seen many times. The V and J genes are TRBV5-5 and TRBJ2-4; D call uncertain. The CDR3 covers 14 residues. Trimming cost V 0 bases and J 9 bases, with 13 bases left between them. Germline V gene lookup returns CDR1 SGHKS and CDR2 YYEKEE (reference sequence). The DNA for the CDR3 is TGTGCCAGCAGCTTGGAAAGTAATAGGATCATTCAGTACTTC. This codes for CASSLESNRIIQYF.

This clonotype was seen ten or more times. The CDR3 nucleotides are TGTGCCAGCAGACGGGAGGCTGAAGCTTTCTTT. Its protein is CASRREAEAFF. The chain combines TRBV12-3 or TRBV12-4 with TRBJ1-1; D ambiguous. V was pared by 6 bases and J by 6 bases, with 8 bases between. The CDR3 consists of 11 residues.

V usage is TRBV12-3 or TRBV12-4 and J usage is TRBJ1-1, with TRBD1 matching 7 bases. Germline trimming cut 4 bases from V and 5 bases from J; bases unmatched to any gene: 4. The length of the CDR3 is 13 residues. The CDR3 is CASSYTGDTEAFF. Written as DNA, the CDR3 is TGTGCCAGCAGTTACACAGGGGATACTGAAGCTTTCTTT.

This clonotype has more than one count but fewer than ten. For the CDR3, the DNA is TGTGCCAGCAGCAAGGGGTTAGCGGTCTCCTACAATGAGCAGTTCTTC. Its translation: CASSKGLAVSYNEQFF. This sequence joins TRBV7-2 and TRBJ2-1, with D possibly TRBD2 on 6 matching bases. The germline gives CDR1 SGHTA, CDR2 FQGNSA. The CDR3 loop spans 16 amino acids. The V and J ends lost 5 bases and 0 bases respectively, with 14 bases between them. Filled out from reference TRBV7-2 and TRBJ2-1, the complete variable domain reads GAGVSQSPSNKVTEKGKDVELRCDPISGHTALYWYRQSLGQGLEFLIYFQGNSAPDKSGLPSDRFSAERTGGSVSTLTIQRTQQEDSAVYLCASSKGLAVSYNEQFFGPGTRLTVL.

This clonotype was seen many times. The gene calls are TRBV20-1 and TRBJ2-5; 12 bases line up with TRBD2. The trim removed 0 bases at V and 2 bases at J, leaving 4 bases unmatched. The germline CDR1 and CDR2 sequences are DFQATT and SNEGSKA (reference sequence). The CDR3 length is 16 residues. CDR3 nucleotide sequence: TGCAGTGCTAGAGATGGAGGACTAGCGGGGCAAGAGACCCAGTACTTC. This encodes CSARDGGLAGQETQYF.

The CDR3 region has the DNA TGTGCCAGCAGGGCTATGGGGGCCACTGAAGCTTTCTTT. This translates into CASRAMGATEAFF. This chain links TRBV28 with TRBJ1-1, with TRBD1 as a possible D gene (6 bases). The V gene's germline CDR1 is MDHEN and CDR2 SYDVKM. CDR3 size: 13 residues. Between the trimmed V and J ends, which lost 6 bases and 4 bases, there was a span of 12 bases.

This clonotype was observed a few times. This chain joins TRBV20-1 and TRBJ1-1; D ambiguous. Per germline, CDR1 DFQATT and CDR2 SNEGSKA (reference sequence). This CDR3 has 14 amino acids. V was shortened by 4 bases and J by 1 base, with 13 bases between the two germline ends. CDR3 region: CSATEGGGNTEAFF. The DNA for the CDR3 is TGCAGTGCTACCGAGGGAGGAGGGAACACTGAAGCTTTCTTT.

The genes are TRBV11-2 and TRBJ2-5, with D unresolved. V shed 1 base and J shed 0 bases, with 12 bases lying between them. CDR1 and CDR2 (germline): SGHAT, FQNNGV. The CDR3 sequence is 16 residues long. The DNA for the CDR3 is TGTGCCAGCAGCTTAGCTCTCGGGTGGGACCAAGAGACCCAGTACTTC. Translation: CASSLALGWDQETQYF. The variable domain in full, completed from reference TRBV11-2 and TRBJ2-5, reads EAGVAQSPRYKIIEKRQSVAFWCNPISGHATLYWYQQILGQGPKLLIQFQNNGVVDDSQLPKDRFSAERLKGVDSTLKIQPAKLEDSAVYLCASSLALGWDQETQYFGPGTRLLVL.

The chain combines TRBV14 with TRBJ2-5, with D perhaps TRBD2 (5 bases). Germline values: CDR1 SGHDN, CDR2 FVKESK. V lost 6 bases to trimming and J lost 0 bases, with 11 bases between them. The CDR3 totals 14 residues. The CDR3 here is CASRPPGNQETQYF. The DNA for the CDR3 is TGTGCCAGCAGACCCCCCGGGAACCAAGAGACCCAGTACTTC.

The sample holds a few counts of this clonotype. The DNA for the CDR3 is TGTGCCAGCTCACCGAGCCCCGTACGGCAGGGAGGGAGCTACGAGCAGTACTTC. The encoded protein is CASSPSPVRQGGSYEQYF. J is TRBJ2-7 and V is TRBV18; the match to TRBD2 covers 7 bases. This CDR3 comprises 18 residues. In germline, CDR1 is KGHSH, CDR2 LQKENI. J was trimmed by 3 bases and V by 3 bases; bases with no gene match: 17.

This clonotype has a count of ten or more. The chain has TRBV29-1 and TRBJ1-2; no clear D gene. The CDR3 spans 12 residues. Trimming pared 3 bases from V and 2 bases from J, leaving 7 bases between. In germline, CDR1 is SQVTM, CDR2 ANQGSEA. The CDR3 reads CSVESGNYGYTF. DNA of the CDR3: TGCAGCGTTGAGTCGGGAAACTATGGCTACACCTTC.

J is TRBJ2-1 and V is TRBV6-1; 8 bases are shared with TRBD1. The V and J ends lost 5 bases and 4 bases, in that order; junction bases with no gene match: 7. This CDR3 region has 15 residues. CDR1 MNHNS and CDR2 SASEGT come from the germline V gene. The CDR3 reads CASSLRQGQYNEQFF. CDR3 coding DNA: TGTGCCAGCAGTCTTCGACAGGGGCAGTACAATGAGCAGTTCTTC.

This clonotype turned up a few times. The rearrangement uses TRBV5-1 and TRBJ1-1; 10 bases are a match to TRBD1. CDR1 and CDR2 (germline): SGHRS, YFSETQ. This CDR3 contains 16 residues. J lost 5 bases, V lost 2 bases, and 9 bases had no gene match. The CDR3 reads CASSFLGTGEGTEAFF. The CDR3 DNA follows: TGCGCCAGCAGCTTCCTCGGGACAGGGGAAGGTACTGAAGCTTTCTTT.

The chain has TRBV12-3 or TRBV12-4 and TRBJ2-5; 10 bases match TRBD1. The CDR3 is 14 amino acids. The J segment lost 5 bases and the V segment lost 3 bases, leaving 3 bases of the junction unmatched. The CDR3 loop is CASSLGTGVETQYF. CDR3 DNA sequence: TGTGCCAGCAGTTTGGGGACAGGGGTCGAGACCCAGTACTTC.

The chain employs TRBV7-9 and TRBJ1-3; 7 bases match TRBD1. With 7 bases clipped from V and 0 bases from J, the junction kept 12 bases outside the gene matches. Germline V gives CDR1 SEHNR, CDR2 FQNEAQ (reference sequence). The CDR3 runs 17 residues. CDR3 residues: CASNLGQERISGNTIYF. The CDR3 DNA reads TGTGCCAGCAACCTAGGACAGGAGCGGATCTCTGGAAACACCATATATTTT.

This clonotype was seen a few times. The chain links TRBV12-3 or TRBV12-4 to TRBJ2-6; D not certain. The length of the CDR3 is 13 residues. The V gene lost 6 bases and the J gene lost 4 bases, with 7 bases spanning the gap. The CDR3 loop reads CASRVGGANVLTF. The CDR3 bases are TGTGCCAGCAGGGTGGGGGGGGCCAACGTCCTGACTTTC.

Turning to this clonotype: A much larger clone lies a single base off, so this may be a read error. This sequence joins TRBV4-2 and TRBJ2-3; D unresolved. The J call is uncertain, as TRBJ1-5 better fits the DNA end. The CDR3 has 12 amino acids. Germline V CDR1 and CDR2: LGHNA, YNFKEQ. CDR3 coding DNA: TGTGCCAGCAGCCGACTGGGGAATACGCAGCATTTT. Translation gives CASSRLGNTQHF.

This clonotype occurred many times. This sequence joins TRBV4-3 and TRBJ2-1; 7 bases align to TRBD2. The CDR3 sequence is 13 residues long. CDR1 and CDR2 from the germline V gene are LGHNA and YSLEER. V trimming: 0 bases; J trimming: 7 bases; junction bases outside the gene matches: 0. CDR3 sequence: CASSQEGGNEQFF. CDR3 in DNA: TGCGCCAGCAGCCAAGAGGGAGGGAATGAGCAGTTCTTC.

This chain connects TRBV20-1 to TRBJ1-1, with 11 bases identical to TRBD1. The length of the CDR3 is 14 residues. The germline CDR1 and CDR2 sequences are DFQATT and SNEGSKA (reference sequence). The J segment lost 7 bases and the V segment lost 3 bases, leaving 7 bases of the junction unmatched. CDR3 nucleotides: TGCAGTGCTAGCCGGACAGGGGGCGCGGGTGAAGCTTTCTTT. Translating gives CSASRTGGAGEAFF.

In its sample, this clonotype was seen a few times. This chain uses TRBV3-1 with TRBJ2-2; TRBD1 matches 7 bases. V lost 4 bases, J lost 6 bases, and 14 bases stayed unmatched. This CDR3 comprises 17 residues. Germline assignment: CDR1 LGHDT and CDR2 YNNKEL (reference sequence). The CDR3 loop is CASSRLRDSPTAGELFF. The DNA of the CDR3 is TGTGCCAGCAGCCGGCTCCGGGACAGCCCAACTGCCGGGGAGCTGTTTTTT.